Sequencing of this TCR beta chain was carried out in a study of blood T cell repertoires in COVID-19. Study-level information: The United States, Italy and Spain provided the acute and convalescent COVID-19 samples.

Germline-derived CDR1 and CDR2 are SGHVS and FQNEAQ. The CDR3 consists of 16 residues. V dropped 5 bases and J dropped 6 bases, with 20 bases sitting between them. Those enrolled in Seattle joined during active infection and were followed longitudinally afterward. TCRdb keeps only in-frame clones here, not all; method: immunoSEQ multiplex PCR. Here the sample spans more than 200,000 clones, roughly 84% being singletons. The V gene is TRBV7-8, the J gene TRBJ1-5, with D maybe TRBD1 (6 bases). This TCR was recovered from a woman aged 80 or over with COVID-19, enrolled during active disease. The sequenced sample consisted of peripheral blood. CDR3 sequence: CASSPGTAGTRQPQHF. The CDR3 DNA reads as TGTGCCAGCAGCCCCGGGACGGCCGGGACACGTCAGCCCCAGCATTTT.